This T cell receptor (beta chain) was identified in a study of blood T cell repertoires in COVID-19. Turning to the study itself: The analysed material was cDNA or gDNA that came from T cells, B-cell-depleted T cells, or PBMCs.

CDR3 length: 11 residues. From germline, CDR1 is ENHRY and CDR2 SYGVKD. Trimming stripped 9 bases from V and 7 bases from J, with 12 bases between. Source study methods: Amplifying reference gene primers gave estimates of nucleated cell counts. Libraries were prepared by immunoSEQ multiplex PCR; TCRdb keeps only in-frame clonotypes and omits some of them. Clonal size and the V and J genes are those of that table, whereas D and trimming came from the DNA. The repertoire holds under 200,000 clones, with 70% to 90% as singletons. The sequenced sample was peripheral blood. The genes are TRBV10-3 and TRBJ1-1; TRBD1 might be the D (6 bases). This clonotype originated in a man aged 40-55 years with active or convalescent COVID-19. CDR3 region: CAIGGGGEAFF. CDR3 nucleotides: TGTGCCATAGGGGGGGGAGGTGAAGCTTTCTTT.